This is a list of T cell receptor beta chains from one sample in a study of blood T cell repertoires in COVID-19. Produced via immunoSEQ multiplex PCR; TCRdb's table is partial and in-frame only. Of about 240,000 clones listed, around 83% were seen once; the top ten hold 9.5% to 15%. Sequences were obtained from peripheral blood. The source of these receptors is a woman aged 60-75 years with active or convalescent COVID-19. Both conserved end residues are trimmed from each CDR3.

V | CDR3
TRBV5-1 | ASSYTSGGKNEQF
TRBV11-1 | ASSPTGGLDSPLH
TRBV7-9 | ASSSGLAGARTDTQY
TRBV18 | ASSPDRGYGYT
TRBV6-2/TRBV6-3 | ASSQPVIGQETQY
TRBV19 | ASSTPGHQFANTGELF
TRBV19 | ASSKLAGGQETQY
TRBV28 | ASSTGQGNYGYT
TRBV7-2 | ASSLWRGEETQY
TRBV29-1 | SVEDPRYTEAF
TRBV6-2/TRBV6-3 | ASSGRGTSGGYSYEQY
TRBV3-1/TRBV3-2 | ASSQQGRGNSPLH
TRBV18 | ASSKGEGSEKLF
TRBV15 | ATSRGGGPYTEAF
TRBV3-1/TRBV3-2 | ASSLGQGHNYGYT
TRBV27 | ASSMTSGGNEQY
TRBV6-5 | ASSPGFYEQY
TRBV2 | ASMDRGSYNSPLH
TRBV18 | ASSPPVGLAGSTYNEQF
TRBV28 | ASSPGGGPKNIQY
TRBV5-1 | ASSSTGGREQY
TRBV7-9 | ASSGDSTRAGELF
TRBV6-5 | ASSPGGNYETQY
TRBV7-9 | ASSGLAGGPDKTDTQY
TRBV3-1/TRBV3-2 | ASSQRGNIQY
TRBV7-8 | ASGRTGDQETQY
TRBV7-3 | ASSFHPGTTYNEQF
TRBV27 | ASSLYRDTDTQY
TRBV10-3 | AIMGSRHTEAF
TRBV11-2 | ASSLGRGGTEAF
TRBV5-4 | ASSFLAGALSYEQY
TRBV9 | ASSKGQLGNQPQH
TRBV5-4 | ASSGSSYEQY
TRBV7-9 | ASSSLPGTGVEQY
TRBV10-1 | ASRRDRVTEAF
TRBV6-5 | ASSYGVAGGDNEQF
TRBV5-4 | ASSLGRGSQRTDTQY
TRBV11-2 | ASSLDSIGTQY
TRBV6-6 | ASIPGTGWEAF
TRBV27 | ASSLLPGYGYT
TRBV7-2 | ASSLEGGYGSATQY